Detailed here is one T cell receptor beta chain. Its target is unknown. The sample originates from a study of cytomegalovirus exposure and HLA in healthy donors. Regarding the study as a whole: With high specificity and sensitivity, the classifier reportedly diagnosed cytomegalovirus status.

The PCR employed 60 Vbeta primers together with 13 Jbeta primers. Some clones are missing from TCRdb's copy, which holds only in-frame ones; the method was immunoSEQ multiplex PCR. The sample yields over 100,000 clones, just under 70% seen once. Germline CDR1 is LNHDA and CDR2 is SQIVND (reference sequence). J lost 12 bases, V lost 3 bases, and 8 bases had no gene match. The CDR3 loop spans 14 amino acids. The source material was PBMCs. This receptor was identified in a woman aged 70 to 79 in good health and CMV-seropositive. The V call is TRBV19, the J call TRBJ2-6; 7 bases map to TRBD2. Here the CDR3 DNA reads TGTGCCAGTAGTATGGGGAGGGGCTTATCCGTCCTGACTTTC. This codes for CASSMGRGLSVLTF.